This TCR beta chain was recovered during a study of T cell repertoires in cytomegalovirus infection (dated by TCRdb to between 2018 and 2021). Turning to the overall study: Because public TCR beta signatures pointed to carriage of CMV infection together with the matching HLA type, the HLA type of each donor mattered for the analysis.

This clonotype has at least ten counts. This clone's antigen is unknown. The record has no base qualities; no much larger clone is one base away. The trim is 3 bases for V and 6 bases for J, with a gap of 12 bases between the germline ends. The germline V gene (reference sequence) sets CDR1 to LNHDA and CDR2 to SQIVND. The cysteine opens and the phenylalanine closes a CDR3 of 13 amino acids. Only CDR3 DNA remains: 39 bases, in frame from the first base. Findings and caveats that apply to the study as a whole: In both this cohort and an independent 352-donor cohort, the cumulative frequency of public TCR beta family members distinguished carriers of CMV infection plus the relevant HLA type. The ex vivo response was dominated by HLA-C-restricted CMV-specific TCR beta clonotypes, which also provided the single most frequent clonotype in two of eight donors.

Sequencing was carried out with an Illumina HiSeq 1500. TCRdb's own reprocessing of the public reads used fastp at Q25 and MiXCR and kept productive beta chains. Each entry is one CDR3 protein sequence, shown with its most common DNA and genes. The sample yields roughly 100,000 distinct CDR3 sequences; 16% were counted once. The ten largest clonotypes hold approximately 8% of the sample. The V and J segments used are TRBV19 and TRBJ2-7, and possibly TRBD2, on 5 matching bases. The receptor was derived from a human donor in good health (CMV status not recorded). Some clones in this sample may be carry-over from other donors' samples. Sequenced: PBMCs. The DNA is TGTGCCAGTAGTATGACCAGGACTGGCGAGCAGTACTTC. The encoded protein is CASSMTRTGEQYF.